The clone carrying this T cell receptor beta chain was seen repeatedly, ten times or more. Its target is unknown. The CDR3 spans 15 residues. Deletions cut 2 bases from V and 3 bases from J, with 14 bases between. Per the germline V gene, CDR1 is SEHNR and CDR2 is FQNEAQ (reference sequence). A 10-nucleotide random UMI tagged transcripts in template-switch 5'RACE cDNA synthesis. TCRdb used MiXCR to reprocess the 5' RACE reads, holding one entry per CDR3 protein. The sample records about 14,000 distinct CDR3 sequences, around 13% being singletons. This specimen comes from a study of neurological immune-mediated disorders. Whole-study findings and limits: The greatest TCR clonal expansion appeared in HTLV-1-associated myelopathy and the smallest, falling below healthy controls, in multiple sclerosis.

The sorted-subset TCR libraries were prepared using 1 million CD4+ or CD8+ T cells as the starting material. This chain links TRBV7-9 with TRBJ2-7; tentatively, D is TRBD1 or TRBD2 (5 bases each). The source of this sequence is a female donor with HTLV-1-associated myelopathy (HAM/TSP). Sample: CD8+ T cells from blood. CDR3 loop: CASSLPGTANYEQYF. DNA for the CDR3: TGTGCCAGCAGCTTACCAGGGACGGCGAACTACGAGCAGTACTTC.